This T cell receptor (beta chain) was documented in a study of T-cell reconstitution after alpha-beta-depleted transplantation in children. Unique molecular identifiers tagged the TCRbeta library. Each CDR3 protein is one row after TCRdb ran MiXCR on the PCR reads. The sample has about 280,000 distinct CDR3 sequences; around a tenth are singletons. This clonotype was counted ten times or more. The antigen is unknown. Findings and limits, study-wide: As was reported, about two months after transplant, alpha-beta T cells came from several hundred expanded graft clones. At the one-year point after transplant, T-cell counts and TCRbeta diversity were found to come mostly from T cells that had been newly produced. From surviving recipient T cells and thymic progenitors came the high day-60 TCRbeta diversity observed in some patients.

V was cut by 4 bases and J by 3 bases, with 18 bases left in between. Per germline, CDR1 KGHDR and CDR2 SFDVKD. The CDR3 has 16 residues. This sample comprised peripheral blood, obtained 180 days after TCRalphabeta/CD19-depleted stem cell transplant. The rearrangement joins TRBV24-1 to TRBJ2-7, with D possibly TRBD1 on 6 matching bases. The TCR originated in a male patient aged 2-15 years who had a stem cell transplant for chronic granulomatous disease, so the T cells may come from the graft donor. Written as DNA, the CDR3 is TGTGCCACCAGTGACGCGGCTACGGGACACGTCTACGAGCAGTACTTC. Protein product: CATSDAATGHVYEQYF.